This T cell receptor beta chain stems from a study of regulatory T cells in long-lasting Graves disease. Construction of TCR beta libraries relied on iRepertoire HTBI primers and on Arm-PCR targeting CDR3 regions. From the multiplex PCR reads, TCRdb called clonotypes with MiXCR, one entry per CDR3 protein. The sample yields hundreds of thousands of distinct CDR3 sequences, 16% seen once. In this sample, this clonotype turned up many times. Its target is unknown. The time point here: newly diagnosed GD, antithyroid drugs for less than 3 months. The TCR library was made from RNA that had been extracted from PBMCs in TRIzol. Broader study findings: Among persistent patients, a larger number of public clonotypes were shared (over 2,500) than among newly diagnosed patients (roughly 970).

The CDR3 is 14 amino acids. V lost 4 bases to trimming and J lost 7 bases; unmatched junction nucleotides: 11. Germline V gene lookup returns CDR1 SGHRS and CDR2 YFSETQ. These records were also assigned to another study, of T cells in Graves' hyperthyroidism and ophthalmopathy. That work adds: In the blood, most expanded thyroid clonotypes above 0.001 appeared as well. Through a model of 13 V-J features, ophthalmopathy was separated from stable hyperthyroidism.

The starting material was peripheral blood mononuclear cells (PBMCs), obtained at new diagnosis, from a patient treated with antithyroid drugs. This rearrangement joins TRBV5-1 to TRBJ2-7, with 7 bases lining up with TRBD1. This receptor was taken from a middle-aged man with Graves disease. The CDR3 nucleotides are TGCGCCAGCAGCCCGGGACAGTCTGGTGGGGAGCAGTACTTC. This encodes CASSPGQSGGEQYF.